A single T cell receptor beta chain is shown here with its context. What it binds is unknown. An end of the junction differs from the germline gene, which may be a read error. Germline V gene lookup returns CDR1 MNHEY and CDR2 SMNVEV (reference sequence). The CDR3 extends over 13 amino acids. This record belongs to a study of cytotoxic CD8 clonotypes in ibrutinib-treated CLL. Study overall: Some 10 relapsed/refractory, some 14 treatment-naive; around 18 IGHV unmutated.

The table came from immunoSEQ multiplex PCR; TCRdb's copy has only in-frame clones and leaves some out. The sample lists over 130,000 clones, 75% to 85% occurring once. Study-level results: Having risen at ibrutinib response, clonality had fallen back toward baseline by progression. Sampling times (in sustained-remission versus progressing patients) were not the same. Treatment saw public clonotypes, which were uncommon, either contract or stay stable.

The sequence was collected from a human donor with chronic lymphocytic leukemia. The rearrangement uses TRBV27 and TRBJ2-3; D gene uncertain. This specimen consisted of PBMCs, obtained after 36 months of ibrutinib treatment. The CDR3 DNA reads as TGTACCAGCAGTTTATCGGGTACAGATACGCAGTATTTT. Encoded protein: CTSSLSGTDTQYF.